These 26 T cell receptor beta chains came from one sample sequenced in a study of T cell responses to AZD1222 COVID-19 vaccine. The protocol was immunoSEQ multiplex PCR, while the TCRdb copy is restricted to in-frame clones and leaves out a portion. Of some 150,000 clones in the sample, roughly 89% were seen once. Sequenced material: peripheral blood, taken on day 0 of AZD1222 vaccination. These receptors were taken from an adult in good health.

J is TRBJ2-7 and V is TRBV28; unclear D gene. CDR1 is MDHEN, CDR2 SYDVKM, per germline. This CDR3 contains 13 residues. The V gene lost 6 bases and the J gene lost 7 bases, with 16 bases spanning the gap. The CDR3 protein is CASSRIRLGEQYF. CDR3 DNA: TGTGCCAGCAGCCGCATAAGGCTGGGGGAGCAGTACTTC.

V is TRBV28 and J is TRBJ1-5, with TRBD1 identical over 10 bases. J gave up 6 bases and V 6 bases, and 5 bases lay outside the gene matches. This CDR3 contains 14 residues. The germline V gene encodes CDR1 MDHEN and CDR2 SYDVKM. Written as DNA, the CDR3 is TGTGCCAGCAGCCCGGGACAGGGGTCTCAGCCCCAGCATTTT. Translating gives CASSPGQGSQPQHF.

This chain links TRBV5-4 with TRBJ2-7; TRBD1 aligns across 8 bases. The junction had 10 bases not matched to a gene; V was cut back by 3 bases and J by 5 bases. Looked up from germline, CDR1 is SGHNT and CDR2 is YYREEE (reference sequence). The CDR3 loop spans 15 amino acids. The CDR3 is CASSSPGQAAHEQYF. In nucleotides, the CDR3 is TGTGCCAGCAGCTCTCCGGGACAGGCTGCACACGAGCAGTACTTC.

This clone was recorded only once. This chain uses TRBV5-6 with TRBJ1-1; D remains unclear. The V gene lost 2 bases and the J gene lost 0 bases, with 8 bases spanning the gap. The CDR3 contains 14 residues. The V gene's germline CDR1 is SGHDT and CDR2 YYEEEE. CDR3 bases: TGTGCCAGCAGCTTCTTCCTGCTGAACACTGAAGCTTTCTTT. Amino acids: CASSFFLLNTEAFF.

The V and J genes are TRBV12-5 and TRBJ2-2, with TRBD2 matching 9 bases. Germline trimming cut 6 bases from V and 3 bases from J; bases unmatched to any gene: 5. The germline V gene encodes CDR1 LGHNT and CDR2 FRNRAP. The CDR3 totals 15 residues. As DNA, the CDR3 is TGTGCTAGTGGCCCGGGACTAGCAGACACCGGGGAGCTGTTTTTT. It translates to CASGPGLADTGELFF.

This clone was observed a single time. The genes are TRBV29-1 and TRBJ2-1; 9 positions agree with TRBD2. In germline, CDR1 is SQVTM, CDR2 ANQGSEA. V dropped 4 bases and J dropped 12; count of bases not matched to a gene: 10. The CDR3 length is 13 residues. CDR3: CSVAGLAGEWQFF. CDR3 coding DNA: TGCAGCGTTGCGGGGTTAGCGGGAGAATGGCAGTTCTTC.

J is TRBJ2-7 and V is TRBV19, with a tentative D call TRBD1 (6 bases). V shed 0 bases and J shed 1 base, with 10 bases lying between them. Looked up from germline, CDR1 is LNHDA and CDR2 is SQIVND (reference sequence). CDR3 size: 15 residues. The CDR3 loop is CASSIDLGQSYEQYF. For the CDR3, the DNA is TGTGCCAGTAGTATAGATCTCGGACAGTCCTACGAGCAGTACTTC. Looking up the rest from reference TRBV19 and TRBJ2-7 gives the full variable domain: DGGITQSPKYLFRKEGQNVTLSCEQNLNHDAMYWYRQDPGQGLRLIYYSQIVNDFQKGDIAEGYSVSREKKESFPLTVTSAQKNPTAFYLCASSIDLGQSYEQYFGPGTRLTVT.

V and J are TRBV7-9 and TRBJ1-6; weak D call: TRBD1 (6 bases). V lost 4 bases to trimming and J lost 8 bases, with 12 bases between them. CDR1 and CDR2 (germline): SEHNR, FQNEAQ (reference sequence). The CDR3 totals 14 residues. The CDR3 DNA sequence: TGTGCCAGCAGCTGGCCAGGGGAGGATTCACCCCTCCACTTT. Translation gives CASSWPGEDSPLHF.

This clone occurred a few times. The rearrangement uses TRBV3-1 (or the pseudogene TRBV3-2) and TRBJ1-5; weak D call: TRBD1 (5 bases). The V and J ends lost 3 bases and 10 bases respectively, with 19 bases between them. CDR1 and CDR2 (germline): LGHDT, YNNKEL (reference sequence). CDR3 length: 15 amino acids. CDR3 sequence: CASSQGWGDGGPQHF. CDR3 bases: TGTGCCAGCAGCCAGGGGTGGGGGGATGGAGGCCCCCAGCATTTT.

The gene calls are TRBV11-2 and TRBJ1-3; 7 bases fit TRBD1. The CDR3 loop spans 16 amino acids. Per the germline V gene, CDR1 is SGHAT and CDR2 is FQNNGV. V lost 5 bases and J lost 0; bases outside the gene matches: 7. CDR3 in amino acids: CASSLWTGSSGNTIYF. The CDR3 DNA is TGTGCCAGCAGCCTGTGGACAGGAAGCTCTGGAAACACCATATATTTT.

The rearrangement uses TRBV2 and TRBJ2-1; D perhaps matches TRBD1 (5 bases). The CDR3 covers 13 residues. From germline, CDR1 is SNHLY and CDR2 FYNNEI. V was shortened by 8 bases and J by 5 bases, with 13 bases between the two germline ends. Here the CDR3 reads CASPLEGDNEQFF. As DNA, the CDR3 is TGTGCCAGCCCCCTCGAAGGGGACAATGAGCAGTTCTTC.

The sample holds one count of this clone. This chain's CDR3 is CASSQGQGDQPQHF. The CDR3 DNA reads TGTGCCAGCAGCCAAGGACAGGGAGATCAGCCCCAGCATTTT. The gene calls are TRBV11-2 and TRBJ1-5, with 8 nucleotides matching TRBD1. CDR1 and CDR2 from the germline V gene are SGHAT and FQNNGV. J lost 5 bases, V lost 5 bases, and 5 bases had no gene match. This CDR3 has 14 residues. Supplemented by reference TRBV11-2 and TRBJ1-5, the full variable domain reads EAGVAQSPRYKIIEKRQSVAFWCNPISGHATLYWYQQILGQGPKLLIQFQNNGVVDDSQLPKDRFSAERLKGVDSTLKIQPAKLEDSAVYLCASSQGQGDQPQHFGDGTRLSIL.

The chain employs TRBV6-1 and TRBJ2-1; 10 bases map to TRBD2. Germline values: CDR1 MNHNS, CDR2 SASEGT. This CDR3 is built from 15 residues. Trimming cost V 3 bases and J 5 bases; bases outside gene matches: 4. The CDR3 here is CASSDGTSVDNEQFF. The CDR3 DNA is TGTGCCAGCAGTGACGGGACTAGCGTAGACAATGAGCAGTTCTTC.

The chain couples TRBV9 to TRBJ2-7; perhaps TRBD2 as D (6 bases). CDR3 size: 13 residues. V gave up 0 bases and J gave up 4 bases, with 8 bases separating them. Germline V gene sequence: CDR1 SGDLS, CDR2 YYNGEE. CDR3: CASSVASEYEQYF. Here the CDR3 DNA reads TGTGCCAGCAGCGTAGCTAGCGAATACGAGCAGTACTTC.

The rearrangement links TRBV19 to TRBJ1-4; no firm D call. The germline CDR1 and CDR2 sequences are LNHDA and SQIVND (reference sequence). This CDR3 has 13 amino acids. V lost 5 bases and J 4 bases, leaving 8 bases between the germline ends. CDR3 in DNA: TGTGCCAGTAGTTCAGTAGTTAATGAAAAACTGTTTTTT. It yields the protein CASSSVVNEKLFF. Together with reference TRBV19 and TRBJ1-4, the CDR3 gives the full variable domain: DGGITQSPKYLFRKEGQNVTLSCEQNLNHDAMYWYRQDPGQGLRLIYYSQIVNDFQKGDIAEGYSVSREKKESFPLTVTSAQKNPTAFYLCASSSVVNEKLFFGSGTQLSVL.

This clone came up once. V usage is TRBV4-1 and J usage is TRBJ1-2; no clear D. CDR1 is MGHRA, CDR2 YSYEKL, per germline. CDR3 length: 16 residues. V lost 0 bases to trimming and J lost 6 bases, with 17 bases between them. The CDR3 protein is CASSQDLEGIVNGYTF. DNA of the CDR3: TGCGCCAGCAGCCAAGATTTGGAGGGAATCGTGAATGGCTACACCTTC.

The chain is built from TRBV5-1 and TRBJ1-2, with D perhaps TRBD1 (5 bases). V was shortened by 4 bases and J by 4 bases, with 8 bases between the two germline ends. This CDR3 comprises 12 residues. The germline V gene encodes CDR1 SGHRS and CDR2 YFSETQ. DNA for the CDR3: TGCGCCAGCAGCGTTGACAGCTATGGCTACACCTTC. Amino acids: CASSVDSYGYTF.

This chain uses TRBV10-3 with TRBJ2-1, with D possibly TRBD1 on 5 matching bases. CDR3 length equals 16 residues. Trimming pared 0 bases from V and 3 bases from J, leaving 12 bases between. The V gene's germline CDR1 is ENHRY and CDR2 SYGVKD. CDR3 amino acids: CAISESQGTLYNEQFF. The CDR3 nucleotides read TGTGCCATCAGTGAGTCGCAGGGAACCCTCTACAATGAGCAGTTCTTC.

The V and J genes are TRBV19 and TRBJ2-1; 11 bases align to TRBD1. V dropped 4 bases and J dropped 7; count of bases not matched to a gene: 9. This CDR3 is 16 amino acids long. CDR1 LNHDA and CDR2 SQIVND come from the germline V gene (reference sequence). For the CDR3, the DNA is TGTGCCAGTAGTAGTTTAGGGACAGGGGGAATAAATGAGCAGTTCTTC. Translation gives CASSSLGTGGINEQFF.

The chain recombines TRBV28 with TRBJ1-3, with D possibly matching TRBD1 (5 bases). The CDR3 length is 14 residues. The V and J ends lost 4 bases and 2 bases respectively, with 9 bases between them. The germline V gene encodes CDR1 MDHEN and CDR2 SYDVKM. As DNA, the CDR3 is TGTGCCAGCAGTTGGGGGAACACTGGAAACACCATATATTTT. Translation gives CASSWGNTGNTIYF.

CDR3 protein: CASSRTSRSGTDTQYF. The CDR3 nucleotides read TGCGCCAGCAGCCGGACTTCGAGGTCAGGGACAGATACGCAGTATTTT. The chain is built from TRBV4-1 and TRBJ2-3; D possibly uses TRBD1 or TRBD2 (5 bases each). CDR3 length equals 16 residues. CDR1 and CDR2 from the germline V gene are MGHRA and YSYEKL. The germline V and J ends were trimmed by 4 bases and 3 bases, with 17 bases remaining between them.

The CDR3 spells CASSLGPSGRSTGELFF. CDR3 coding DNA: TGTGCCAGCAGCTTAGGTCCTAGCGGGAGGAGCACCGGGGAGCTGTTTTTT. The rearrangement joins TRBV7-2 to TRBJ2-2, with 11 bases identical to TRBD2. Germline V CDR1 and CDR2: SGHTA, FQGNSA. V dropped 1 base and J dropped 4; count of bases not matched to a gene: 5. The CDR3 spans 17 residues.

The rearrangement joins TRBV6-2 or TRBV6-3 to TRBJ2-6; D call uncertain. The ends were cut back, 2 bases at V and 1 base at J, with 3 bases in the middle. The length of the CDR3 is 14 residues. Germline V lookup: CDR1 MNHEY, CDR2 SVGEGT. For the CDR3, the DNA is TGTGCCAGCAGTTACGTTTCTGGGGCCAACGTCCTGACTTTC. This translates into CASSYVSGANVLTF.

The chain uses TRBV18 and TRBJ2-1; no firm D call. Germline V lookup: CDR1 KGHSH, CDR2 LQKENI. The CDR3 has 13 residues. V lost 3 bases to trimming and J lost 0 bases, with 3 bases between them. CDR3 nucleotides: TGTGCCAGCTCACCCGGCTCCTACAATGAGCAGTTCTTC. Protein product: CASSPGSYNEQFF.

The rearrangement links TRBV28 to TRBJ2-4, with a tentative D call TRBD2 (5 bases). V was trimmed by 6 bases and J by 0 bases, leaving 21 bases between them. Germline V gene data show CDR1 as MDHEN and CDR2 as SYDVKM. The CDR3 contains 18 residues. DNA for the CDR3: TGTGCCAGCAGGCTGGGTCCAGGCGGCAGCGGAGCCAAAAACATTCAGTACTTC. This encodes CASRLGPGGSGAKNIQYF.

The chain combines TRBV19 with TRBJ2-2, with D unresolved. Trimming took off 5 bases at V and 0 bases at J, with 7 bases between the two ends. The CDR3 has 14 residues. Per the germline V gene, CDR1 is LNHDA and CDR2 is SQIVND (reference sequence). The DNA for the CDR3 is TGTGCCAGTAGTGTGGCGACGAACACCGGGGAGCTGTTTTTT. Amino acid sequence: CASSVATNTGELFF.